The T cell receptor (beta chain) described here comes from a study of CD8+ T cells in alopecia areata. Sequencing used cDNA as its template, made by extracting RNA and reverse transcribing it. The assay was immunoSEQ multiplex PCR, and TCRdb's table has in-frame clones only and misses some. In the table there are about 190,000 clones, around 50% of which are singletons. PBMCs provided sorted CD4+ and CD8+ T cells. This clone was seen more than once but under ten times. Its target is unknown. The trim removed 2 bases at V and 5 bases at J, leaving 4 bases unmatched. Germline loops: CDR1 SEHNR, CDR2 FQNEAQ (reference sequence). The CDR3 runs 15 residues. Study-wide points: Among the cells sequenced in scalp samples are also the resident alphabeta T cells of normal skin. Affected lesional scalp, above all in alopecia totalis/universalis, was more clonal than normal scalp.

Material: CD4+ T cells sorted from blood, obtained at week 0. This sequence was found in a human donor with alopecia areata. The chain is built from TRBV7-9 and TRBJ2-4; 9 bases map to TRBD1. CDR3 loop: CASSLKRQGENIQYF. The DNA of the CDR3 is TGTGCCAGCAGCTTAAAAAGACAGGGGGAAAACATTCAGTACTTC.